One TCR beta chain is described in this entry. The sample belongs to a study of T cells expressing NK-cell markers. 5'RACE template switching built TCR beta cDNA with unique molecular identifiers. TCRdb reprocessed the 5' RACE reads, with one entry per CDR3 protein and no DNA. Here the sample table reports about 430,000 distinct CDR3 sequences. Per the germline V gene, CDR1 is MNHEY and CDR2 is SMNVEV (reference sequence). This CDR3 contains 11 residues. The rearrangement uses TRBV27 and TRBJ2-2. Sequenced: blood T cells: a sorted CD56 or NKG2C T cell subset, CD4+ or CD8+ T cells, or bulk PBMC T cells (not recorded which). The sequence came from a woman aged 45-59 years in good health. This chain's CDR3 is CASSPSGELFF.